This T cell receptor beta chain was sequenced in a study of naive and memory T cell subsets. The beta constant-region primer was an equimolar mix of two oligonucleotides covering TRBC1 and TRBC2. An oligonucleotide with the SP2 primer and a 12-nucleotide UMI was ligated to the cDNA 3' end. The ligated cDNA underwent four PCR rounds using SP2 and nested alpha and beta constant-region primers. TCRdb re-called the UMI-ligation and nested PCR reads through MiXCR, storing one row per CDR3 protein. The profile shows 140,000 to 150,000 distinct CDR3 sequences, about a sixth of them singletons. The table lists this clonotype with many counts. This CDR3 region has 18 residues. CDR1 is SGHTA, CDR2 FQGNSA, per germline. J was trimmed by 4 bases and V by 5 bases; bases with no gene match: 16.

Sample: naive CD4+ T cells from blood. This TCR came from a human donor in good health. The gene calls are TRBV7-2 and TRBJ2-3; 9 bases are a match to TRBD2. This CDR3 reads CASSLRRVAGGSADTQYF. The CDR3 DNA follows: TGTGCCAGCAGCCTAAGGCGGGTCGCGGGAGGGTCCGCAGATACGCAGTATTTT.